This T cell receptor beta chain was identified in a study of blood T cell repertoires in COVID-19 (dated by TCRdb to 2019 to 2021). About the full investigation: Collaborator samples came from the United States, Italy and Spain and covered acute and convalescent phases of COVID-19. The prospective study material was composed of cDNA or gDNA derived from T cells, B-cell-depleted T cells, or PBMCs. Subjects who had been exposed to COVID-19, were actively infected with it, or had recovered from it provided the deeply sampled blood TCRbeta repertoires that made up the dataset. The repertoires were released in a freely available public database meant as a resource for research on the immune response to SARS-CoV-2. Samples came from the ongoing ImmuneRACE study (first 160 participants) plus 1,254 subjects from 6 global collaborators. Nearly every sample came with metadata listing a de-identified subject ID, COVID-19 status, age in years and sex. Where available, HLA class I and class II types were taken from metadata supplied by the sample provider and were not determined by assay-based typing. The study at large found these results: How much clinical and demographic metadata was included differed by source and by participant, and the metadata was provided uncurated.

Each collaborating institution followed its own protocols to collect whole blood in K2EDTA tubes. Collaborator samples were shipped for TCRbeta analysis as frozen whole blood, isolated PBMCs, or DNA extracted from either sample type. Spanning cysteine to phenylalanine, the CDR3 consists of 14 amino acids. The entry retains the CDR3 DNA only, 42 bases that are in frame from base 1. According to the germline V gene, CDR1 reads MGHDK and CDR2 reads SYGVNS. Trimming takes 6 bases off V and 5 bases off J; junction bases not matched to a gene: 5. The immunoSEQ Assay, a bias-controlled multiplex PCR, was used to amplify TCRbeta CDR3 regions from genomic DNA. For the original study's pipeline: Nucleated cell counts per sample were estimated from amplification of reference gene primers within the assay. To quantify the absolute abundance of each unique TCRbeta CDR3 rearrangement, sequence reads were collapsed and filtered. For each sample, productive Simpson clonality was calculated by taking the square root of Simpson's diversity index across productive rearrangements. The table was pulled from immuneACCESS by TCRdb, which kept in-frame rearrangements only. Such tables lose some clones; where checked, under half of the loss comes from unresolved V genes, and the rest has no known cause. Clone size and the V and J calls come from that table; the DNA yielded D and trimming. The sample has 50,000 to 65,000 clones on record, 85% to 95% of them singletons. Of the sample, approximately 3% falls within the top ten clones.

A note on this clone: There is no known antigen for this receptor. Base qualities are not provided; no much larger clone lies one nucleotide away.

The chain joins TRBV25-1 to TRBJ2-3; the junction holds 10 bases that match TRBD2. This sequence originates from a man in his fifties with acute or convalescent COVID-19. The specimen sequenced was peripheral blood. CDR3 reads: CASRGAGGQDTQYF. In nucleotide form, the sequence is TGTGCCAGCAGGGGAGCGGGGGGGCAAGATACGCAGTATTTT.